The 3 T cell receptor beta chains below were found in one sample sequenced in a study of CD8 T cells in Susac syndrome. Random hexamers served to reverse transcribe roughly 0.45 to 1 ug RNA. A single record per CDR3 protein comes from TCRdb applying MiXCR to the immunoSEQ multiplex PCR reads. The sample includes about 73,000 distinct CDR3 sequences, approximately 94% of them seen just once. Source material: CD8+ T cells from PBMCs. The receptors here all came from a human donor with multiple sclerosis.

The count of this clonotype is one. The chain is built from TRBV10-3 and TRBJ2-6; D unclear. This CDR3 is 18 amino acids long. Germline CDR1 reads ENHRY; CDR2 reads SYGVKD. The ends were cut back, 0 bases at V and 0 bases at J, with 12 bases in the middle. In nucleotides, the CDR3 is TGTGCCATCAGTGAGTCTCTTGATGTTATCTCTGGGGCCAACGTCCTGACTTTC. Amino acids: CAISESLDVISGANVLTF.

This clonotype has a single count. The V and J genes are TRBV12-3 or TRBV12-4 and TRBJ2-2; D remains unclear. V was pared by 7 bases and J by 3 bases, with 15 bases between. The CDR3 totals 15 residues. DNA of the CDR3: TGTGCCAGCACCCATTTCCAGGACCACACCGGGGAGCTGTTTTTT. It is translated as CASTHFQDHTGELFF.

This chain uses TRBV4-1 with TRBJ2-3; D is ambiguous. Germline CDR1 is MGHRA and CDR2 is YSYEKL. V was pared by 5 bases and J by 7 bases, with 7 bases between. The CDR3 consists of 11 residues. This CDR3 reads CASSVGNTQYF. The CDR3 DNA sequence: TGCGCCAGCAGCGTTGGAAATACGCAGTATTTT.